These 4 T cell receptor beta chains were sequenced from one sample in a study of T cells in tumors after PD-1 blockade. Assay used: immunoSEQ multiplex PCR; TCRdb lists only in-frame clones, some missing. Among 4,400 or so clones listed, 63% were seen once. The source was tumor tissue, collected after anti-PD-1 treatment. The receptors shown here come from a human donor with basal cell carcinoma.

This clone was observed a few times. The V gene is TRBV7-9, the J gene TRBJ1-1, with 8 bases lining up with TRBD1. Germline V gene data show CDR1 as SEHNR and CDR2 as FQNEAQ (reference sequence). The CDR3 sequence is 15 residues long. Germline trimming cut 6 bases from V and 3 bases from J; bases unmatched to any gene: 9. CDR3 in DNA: TGTGCCAGCAGTACCGGACAGGGTAAGGACACTGAAGCTTTCTTT. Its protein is CASSTGQGKDTEAFF. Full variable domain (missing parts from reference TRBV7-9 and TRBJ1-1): DTGVSQNPRHKITKRGQNVTFRCDPISEHNRLYWYRQTLGQGPEFLTYFQNEAQLEKSRLLSDRFSAERPKGSFSTLEIQRTEQGDSAMYLCASSTGQGKDTEAFFGQGTRLTVV.

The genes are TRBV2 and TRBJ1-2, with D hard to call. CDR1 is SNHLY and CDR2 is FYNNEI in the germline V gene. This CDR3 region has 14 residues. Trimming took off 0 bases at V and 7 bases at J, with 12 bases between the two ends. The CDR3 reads CASSEAVTSPGYTF. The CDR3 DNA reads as TGTGCCAGCAGTGAAGCGGTTACAAGTCCTGGCTACACCTTC.

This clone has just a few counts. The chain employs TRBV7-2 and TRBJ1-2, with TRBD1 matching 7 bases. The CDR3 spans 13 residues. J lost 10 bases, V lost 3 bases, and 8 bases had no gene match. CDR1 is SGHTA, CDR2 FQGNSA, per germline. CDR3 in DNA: TGTGCCAGCAGCTTGGAAGGGGGCGTCCCCTACACCTTC. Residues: CASSLEGGVPYTF.

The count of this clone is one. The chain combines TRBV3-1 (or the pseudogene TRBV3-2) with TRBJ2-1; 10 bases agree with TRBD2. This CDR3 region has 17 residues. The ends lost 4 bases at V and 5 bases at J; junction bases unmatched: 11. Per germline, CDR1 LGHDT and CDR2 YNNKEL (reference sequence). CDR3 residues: CASSRILAGGRNNEQFF. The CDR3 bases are TGTGCCAGCAGCCGTATCTTAGCGGGAGGCCGTAACAATGAGCAGTTCTTC.